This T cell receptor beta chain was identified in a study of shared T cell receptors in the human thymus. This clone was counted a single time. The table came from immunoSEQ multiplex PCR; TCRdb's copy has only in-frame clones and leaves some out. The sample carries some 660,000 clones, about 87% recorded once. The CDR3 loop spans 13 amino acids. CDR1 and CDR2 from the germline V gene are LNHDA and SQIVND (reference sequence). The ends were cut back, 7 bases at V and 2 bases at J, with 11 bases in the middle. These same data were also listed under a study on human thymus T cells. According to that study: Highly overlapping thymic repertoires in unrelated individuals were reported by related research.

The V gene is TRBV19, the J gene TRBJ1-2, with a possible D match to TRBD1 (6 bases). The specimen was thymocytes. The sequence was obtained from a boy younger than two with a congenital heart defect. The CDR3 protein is CASTRTENYGYTF. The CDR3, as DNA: TGTGCCAGTACCCGGACAGAAAACTATGGCTACACCTTC. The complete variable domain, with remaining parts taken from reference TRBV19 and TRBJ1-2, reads DGGITQSPKYLFRKEGQNVTLSCEQNLNHDAMYWYRQDPGQGLRLIYYSQIVNDFQKGDIAEGYSVSREKKESFPLTVTSAQKNPTAFYLCASTRTENYGYTFGSGTRLTVV.